This T cell receptor (beta chain) emerged from a study of blood T cell repertoires in COVID-19. Study overall: The United States, Italy and Spain supplied acute and convalescent COVID-19 samples. Nucleic acid was either cDNA or gDNA, and it came from T cells, B-cell-depleted T cells, or PBMCs.

The J segment lost 7 bases and the V segment lost 6 bases, leaving 4 bases of the junction unmatched. This CDR3 has 13 residues. Per the germline V gene, CDR1 is SNHLY and CDR2 is FYNNEI. The authors' processing: It was from reference gene primer amplification that nucleated cell counts were estimated. This table comes from immunoSEQ multiplex PCR, and its TCRdb copy is limited to in-frame clones, with some not included. Clone size and V and J calls were adopted from that table, with D and trimming inferred from the DNA. This table has nearly 350,000 clones, under 95% appearing once. The sequenced material came from peripheral blood. The chain couples TRBV2 to TRBJ2-1; 9 nucleotides align to TRBD2. This receptor was obtained from a woman under 30 who had recovered from COVID-19. The CDR3 bases are TGTGCCAGCAGGAATAGCGGGAGTAATGAGCAGTTCTTC. Protein product: CASRNSGSNEQFF.